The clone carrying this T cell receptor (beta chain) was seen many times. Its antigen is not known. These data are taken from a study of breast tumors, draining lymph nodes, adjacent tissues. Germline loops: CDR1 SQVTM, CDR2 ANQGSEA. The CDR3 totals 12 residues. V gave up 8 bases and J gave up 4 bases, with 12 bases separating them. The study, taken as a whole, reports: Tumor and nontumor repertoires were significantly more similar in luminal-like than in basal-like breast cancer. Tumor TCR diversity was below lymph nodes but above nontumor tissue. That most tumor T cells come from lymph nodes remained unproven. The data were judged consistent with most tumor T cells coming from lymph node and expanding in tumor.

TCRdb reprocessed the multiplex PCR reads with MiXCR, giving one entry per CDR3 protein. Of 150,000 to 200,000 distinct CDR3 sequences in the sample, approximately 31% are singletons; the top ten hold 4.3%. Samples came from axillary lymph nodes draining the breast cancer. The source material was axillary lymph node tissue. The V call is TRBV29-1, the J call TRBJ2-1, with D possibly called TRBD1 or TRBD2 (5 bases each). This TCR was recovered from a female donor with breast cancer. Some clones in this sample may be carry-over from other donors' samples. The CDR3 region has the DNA TGCAGCTCGGGACGGGGATACAATGAGCAGTTCTTC. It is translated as CSSGRGYNEQFF.